Following are 13 T cell receptor beta chains from one sample sequenced in a study of neurological immune-mediated disorders. TCRdb recomputed calls from the 5' RACE reads with MiXCR, one row per CDR3 protein. The sample includes around 64,000 distinct CDR3 sequences, around 3% seen only once; the top ten take about 5%. Material for sequencing was PBMCs. The source is a woman aged 45 to 65 with multiple sclerosis.

This clonotype was recorded at least ten times. The chain has TRBV6-2 or TRBV6-3 and TRBJ2-7; 8 bases map to TRBD1. The germline V gene has CDR1 MNHEY and CDR2 SVGEGT. Unmatched junction bases numbered 9, after V lost 5 bases and J lost 3 bases. The CDR3 is 15 residues long. CDR3 bases: TGTGCCAGCAGTGACAGGGGATTACTCCACTACGAGCAGTACGTC. It specifies CASSDRGLLHYEQYV.

This clonotype came up many times. The chain employs TRBV7-9 and TRBJ2-6; 10 nucleotides match TRBD1. Germline CDR1 and CDR2: SEHNR and FQNEAQ (reference sequence). Losses at the gene ends were 5 bases for V and 3 bases for J; bases not matched to a gene: 4. This CDR3 spans 16 amino acids. The DNA of the CDR3 is TGTGCCAGCAGCCGACAGGGGGCTGGTGGGGCCAACGTCCTGACTTTC. Amino acids: CASSRQGAGGANVLTF.

This clonotype came up many times. The chain links TRBV7-2 to TRBJ1-3; maybe TRBD1 (5 bases). Germline assignment: CDR1 SGHTA and CDR2 FQGNSA. Deletions cut 5 bases from V and 2 bases from J, with 10 bases between. The CDR3 runs 14 residues. Here the CDR3 DNA reads TGTGCCAGCAGCCTGACAGAGGCTGGAAACACCATATATTTT. It is translated as CASSLTEAGNTIYF.

The table lists this clonotype with many counts. V and J are TRBV20-1 and TRBJ2-1, with TRBD1 matching 9 bases. CDR1 and CDR2 (germline): DFQATT, SNEGSKA (reference sequence). The CDR3 runs 15 residues. V dropped 6 bases and J dropped 3; count of bases not matched to a gene: 9. The CDR3 region is CSAQGQGVVYNEQFF. CDR3 bases: TGCAGTGCGCAGGGACAGGGAGTGGTCTACAATGAGCAGTTCTTC.

Ten or more counts support this clonotype. The gene calls are TRBV7-6 and TRBJ1-1; possible D gene TRBD1, 5 bases. The CDR3 is made up of 15 amino acids. V was cut by 2 bases and J by 1 base, with 11 bases left in between. The germline V gene encodes CDR1 SGHVS and CDR2 FNYEAQ. The CDR3 nucleotides are TGTGCCAGCAGCTTACAAGGAGGGGCGAACACTGAAGCTTTCTTT. Translation: CASSLQGGANTEAFF. Together with reference TRBV7-6 and TRBJ1-1, the CDR3 gives the full variable domain: GAGVSQSPRYKVTKRGQDVALRCDPISGHVSLYWYRQALGQGPEFLTYFNYEAQQDKSGLPNDRFSAERPEGSISTLTIQRTEQRDSAMYRCASSLQGGANTEAFFGQGTRLTVV.

There are many counts of this clonotype. This chain connects TRBV5-1 to TRBJ2-6, with 8 bases fitting TRBD1. Germline CDR1 and CDR2: SGHRS and YFSETQ. The CDR3 sequence is 17 residues long. Unmatched junction bases numbered 6, after V lost 0 bases and J lost 4 bases. CDR3 amino acids: CASSLDGTGAGANVLTF. For the CDR3, the DNA is TGCGCCAGCAGCTTGGACGGGACAGGAGCCGGGGCCAACGTCCTGACTTTC.

This clonotype was seen ten or more times. This chain connects TRBV6-5 to TRBJ2-3; a weak D match, TRBD1 (5 bases). The ends were cut back, 6 bases at V and 0 bases at J, with 13 bases in the middle. The germline CDR1 and CDR2 sequences are MNHEY and SVGAGI. The CDR3 runs to 15 residues. CDR3 DNA sequence: TGTGCCAGCAGGGCCACAGGAATAAGCACAGATACGCAGTATTTT. It encodes CASRATGISTDTQYF.

This clonotype was seen ten or more times. The rearrangement uses TRBV6-2 or TRBV6-3 and TRBJ1-2, with D possibly being TRBD1 (5 bases). V lost 7 bases to trimming and J lost 4 bases, with 13 bases between them. Germline V gene sequence: CDR1 MNHEY, CDR2 SVGEGT. This CDR3 contains 13 residues. CDR3 nucleotides: TGTGCCAGCATGGGGGGATACGCCTATGGCTACACCTTC. Translating gives CASMGGYAYGYTF.

The table lists this clonotype with many counts. The J gene is TRBJ1-4, the V gene TRBV25-1; 7 bases fit TRBD1. The germline V gene encodes CDR1 MGHDK and CDR2 SYGVNS. Trimming at V came to 6 bases and at J to 11 bases, leaving 12 bases not matched to a gene. The CDR3 contains 14 residues. CDR3 in amino acids: CASRETGVVDKLFF. CDR3 nucleotide sequence: TGTGCCAGCAGGGAAACAGGGGTGGTGGATAAACTGTTTTTT.

This clonotype has ten or more counts. The V call is TRBV9, the J call TRBJ2-1; TRBD2 matches 8 bases. The CDR3 covers 16 residues. The J segment lost 7 bases and the V segment lost 0 bases, leaving 9 bases of the junction unmatched. Germline values: CDR1 SGDLS, CDR2 YYNGEE. The CDR3 reads CASSVVTGGRGNEQFF. In DNA, the CDR3 is TGTGCCAGCAGCGTAGTCACGGGAGGGAGGGGAAATGAGCAGTTCTTC.

This clonotype appeared many times. The V call is TRBV27, the J call TRBJ2-7; D not certain. Per the germline V gene, CDR1 is MNHEY and CDR2 is SMNVEV (reference sequence). The CDR3 consists of 14 residues. V was clipped by 7 bases and J by 2 bases, with 15 bases between them. The CDR3 DNA reads TGTGCCAGCACGAGATCGGGCAGCCCCTACGAGCAGTACTTC. This gives the protein CASTRSGSPYEQYF.

This clonotype was seen at least ten times. The gene calls are TRBV4-1 and TRBJ2-1; D gene unclear. Germline V CDR1 and CDR2: MGHRA, YSYEKL. There are 13 residues in the CDR3. Trimming cost V 5 bases and J 7 bases, with 12 bases left between them. The CDR3 bases are TGCGCCAGCAGCTTAACAACAGAAAATGAGCAGTTCTTC. Protein sequence: CASSLTTENEQFF.

This clonotype occurred many times. The chain recombines TRBV14 with TRBJ2-3; D unclear. The CDR3 extends over 16 amino acids. V was trimmed by 2 bases and J by 4 bases, leaving 16 bases between them. Germline CDR1 SGHDN, CDR2 FVKESK. The CDR3 here is CASSQPLGIRADTQYF. CDR3 DNA: TGTGCCAGCAGCCAACCCCTCGGTATCCGGGCAGATACGCAGTATTTT.